Following are 15 T cell receptor beta chains from one sample sequenced in a study of blood T cell repertoires in COVID-19. Only in-frame clones appear in the TCRdb table, and some are missing; sequencing was by immunoSEQ multiplex PCR. The data contain 74,000 or so clones, nearly 90% of them singletons. Material: peripheral blood. These receptors were collected from a man in his fifties with active COVID-19.

The rearrangement uses TRBV6-5 and TRBJ2-7; 9 bases are shared with TRBD1. The CDR3 spans 12 residues. V was pared by 5 bases and J by 8 bases, with 4 bases of the junction left unmatched. Germline lookup yields CDR1 MNHEY and CDR2 SVGAGI. The CDR3 loop is CASSQDRGKQYF. The CDR3 bases are TGTGCCAGCAGTCAGGACAGGGGAAAGCAGTACTTC.

The V gene is TRBV3-1 (or the pseudogene TRBV3-2), the J gene TRBJ2-1, with 11 bases lining up with TRBD2. This CDR3 contains 13 residues. Germline trimming cut 2 bases from V and 10 bases from J; bases unmatched to any gene: 1. Per the germline V gene, CDR1 is LGHDT and CDR2 is YNNKEL (reference sequence). The CDR3 sequence is CASSQRTSGEQFF. The CDR3 bases are TGTGCCAGCAGCCAAAGGACTAGCGGGGAGCAGTTCTTC.

The chain is built from TRBV5-8 and TRBJ2-7; the D gene is possibly TRBD2 (5 bases). Germline V gene sequence: CDR1 SGHTS, CDR2 YDEGEE. This CDR3 is 14 amino acids long. Trimming left V 5 bases short and J 0 bases short, with 12 bases between. The CDR3 protein is CASRYREHSYEQYF. The CDR3, as DNA: TGTGCCAGCAGGTACCGGGAACACTCCTACGAGCAGTACTTC.

This clone was observed once. CDR3 region: CASSQGAAQAAGGYTF. The CDR3 DNA follows: TGCGCCAGCAGCCAAGGGGCCGCTCAGGCTGCCGGTGGCTACACCTTC. The chain couples TRBV4-3 to TRBJ1-2, with D hard to call. In germline, CDR1 is LGHNA, CDR2 YSLEER. The CDR3 covers 16 residues. Trimming took 1 base from V and 7 from J, leaving 19 bases between them.

The V gene is TRBV2, the J gene TRBJ1-1; D is ambiguous. V lost 6 bases and J lost 6, with 8 bases in between. Germline CDR1 SNHLY, CDR2 FYNNEI. This CDR3 has 11 amino acids. The CDR3 DNA is TGTGCCAGCAGGACATCCTCTGAAGCTTTCTTT. Translating it yields CASRTSSEAFF.

The chain combines TRBV10-3 with TRBJ2-5; 14 nucleotides align to TRBD2. Germline-derived CDR1 and CDR2 are ENHRY and SYGVKD. Trimming cost V 11 bases and J 4 bases; bases outside gene matches: 9. The CDR3 is 15 amino acids. CDR3 DNA: TGTGCCCCCGGGACTAGCGGGGGTGTTATAGAGACCCAGTACTTC. Its protein is CAPGTSGGVIETQYF.

V is TRBV5-8 and J is TRBJ2-5; 10 nucleotides agree with TRBD1. CDR3 length equals 14 residues. Germline V gene sequence: CDR1 SGHTS, CDR2 YDEGEE. V lost 5 bases and J lost 5; bases outside the gene matches: 6. The CDR3 bases are TGTGCCAGCAGTTTGTTGGACAGGGGGGAGACCCAGTACTTC. Amino acids: CASSLLDRGETQYF.

The chain combines TRBV6-1 with TRBJ1-4; TRBD1 aligns across 7 bases. From germline, CDR1 is MNHNS and CDR2 SASEGT. The junction had 6 bases not matched to a gene; V was cut back by 2 bases and J by 3 bases. This CDR3 spans 16 amino acids. This CDR3 reads CASSEPFGTANEKLFF. The CDR3 region has the DNA TGTGCCAGCAGTGAACCCTTCGGGACAGCTAATGAAAAACTGTTTTTT.

V gene TRBV27 combines with J gene TRBJ2-6; D is unresolved. Trimming left V 5 bases short and J 0 bases short, with 11 bases between. Per the germline V gene, CDR1 is MNHEY and CDR2 is SMNVEV (reference sequence). The CDR3 length is 16 residues. CDR3 amino acids: CASSRQPSSGANVLTF. The CDR3 nucleotides are TGTGCCAGCAGTCGCCAGCCTAGCTCTGGGGCCAACGTCCTGACTTTC. The entire variable domain, with the rest obtained from reference TRBV27 and TRBJ2-6, is as follows: EAQVTQNPRYLITVTGKKLTVTCSQNMNHEYMSWYRQDPGLGLRQIYYSMNVEVTDKGDVPEGYKVSRKEKRNFPLILESPSPNQTSLYFCASSRQPSSGANVLTFGAGSRLTVL.

CDR3 loop: CASSLAGSYNEQFF. The CDR3 DNA is TGCGCCAGCAGCTTGGCCGGCTCCTACAATGAGCAGTTCTTC. V gene TRBV5-1 combines with J gene TRBJ2-1; D call uncertain. Trimming shortened V by 0 bases and J by 0 bases, and 4 bases separated the two germline ends. There are 14 residues in the CDR3. Germline values: CDR1 SGHRS, CDR2 YFSETQ. Drawing the rest from reference TRBV5-1 and TRBJ2-1, the complete variable domain is KAGVTQTPRYLIKTRGQQVTLSCSPISGHRSVSWYQQTPGQGLQFLFEYFSETQRNKGNFPGRFSGRQFSNSRSEMNVSTLELGDSALYLCASSLAGSYNEQFFGPGTRLTVL.

The rearrangement uses TRBV4-1 and TRBJ2-3; 8 bases line up with TRBD2. The junction had 8 bases not matched to a gene; V was cut back by 4 bases and J by 5 bases. CDR1 MGHRA and CDR2 YSYEKL come from the germline V gene. There are 15 residues in the CDR3. The CDR3 protein is CASSPLAGSGDTQYF. DNA of the CDR3: TGCGCCAGCAGCCCTCTAGCGGGTTCGGGAGATACGCAGTATTTT.

The chain joins TRBV9 to TRBJ2-1, with TRBD2 identical over 12 bases. Per germline, CDR1 SGDLS and CDR2 YYNGEE. V gave up 2 bases and J gave up 0 bases; unmatched junction bases: 12. CDR3 length: 20 amino acids. CDR3 bases: TGTGCCAGCAGCGTCTCCGGGACTAGCGGGCGAATGAGCTCCTACAATGAGCAGTTCTTC. It specifies CASSVSGTSGRMSSYNEQFF.

The chain couples TRBV29-1 to TRBJ2-3; 9 nucleotides agree with TRBD2. Trimming took 5 bases from V and 6 from J; bases not matched to a gene: 12. CDR3 length: 15 residues. CDR1 is SQVTM and CDR2 is ANQGSEA in the germline V gene. The CDR3 loop reads CSVMGASGVLDTQYF. The CDR3 nucleotides read TGCAGCGTTATGGGGGCTAGCGGGGTGTTGGATACGCAGTATTTT.

The genes are TRBV24-1 and TRBJ2-5, with 11 bases fitting TRBD2. The CDR3 extends over 16 amino acids. Trimming took 4 bases from V and 7 from J; bases not matched to a gene: 10. Per the germline V gene, CDR1 is KGHDR and CDR2 is SFDVKD. Here the CDR3 DNA reads TGTGCCACCAGTGACTCTACTAGCGGGGGTCGGGGGACCCAGTACTTC. This encodes CATSDSTSGGRGTQYF.

The chain carries TRBV2 and TRBJ2-7; unclear D gene. V was shortened by 6 bases and J by 3 bases, with 3 bases between the two germline ends. Looked up from germline, CDR1 is SNHLY and CDR2 is FYNNEI. This CDR3 has 10 residues. The DNA of the CDR3 is TGTGCCAGCAGCTTCTACGAGCAGTACTTC. Amino acids: CASSFYEQYF.